The 2 T cell receptor beta chains reported below all come from one sample, sequenced in a study of T cell repertoires in cytomegalovirus infection. MiXCR was run by TCRdb on the reads, yielding one entry per CDR3 protein. The sample includes some 900,000 distinct CDR3 sequences, 30% to 35% of them seen just once. Their specific antigens are unknown. Source: cultured CD8+ T cells from PBMCs, taken from culture after CMV antigen stimulation. The receptor source for this set is a human donor in good health (CMV status not recorded). Some clones in this sample may be carry-over from other donors' samples.

The CDR3: CASSRGASNTEAFF. In DNA, the CDR3 is TGTGCCAGCAGCCGAGGGGCCTCGAACACTGAAGCTTTCTTT. The genes are TRBV5-5 and TRBJ1-1; perhaps TRBD1 as D (5 bases). In germline, CDR1 is SGHKS, CDR2 YYEKEE (reference sequence). The V end was cut by 4 bases, the J end by 1 base, with 11 bases between. The CDR3 is 14 residues long.

The CDR3 nucleotides are TGTGCCAGCAGATCGGGACGGAAGAACCTCTACGAGCAGTACTTC. Its protein product is CASRSGRKNLYEQYF. The chain combines TRBV12-3 or TRBV12-4 with TRBJ2-7, with D perhaps assigned TRBD1 or TRBD2 (5 bases each). Between the trimmed V and J ends, which lost 6 bases and 3 bases, there was a span of 18 bases. This CDR3 comprises 15 residues.